The 18 T cell receptor beta chains below were found in one sample sequenced in a study of blood T cell repertoires in COVID-19. The repertoire was sequenced with immunoSEQ multiplex PCR; TCRdb's copy has only in-frame clones and lacks some. Of fewer than 250,000 clones listed, roughly nine tenths are singletons. The specimen sequenced was PBMCs or T cells enriched from blood (not recorded which). The source of these receptors is a man aged 25-45 years who had recovered from COVID-19.

This chain's CDR3 is CASSSDWTVLYF. Written as DNA, the CDR3 is TGCGCCAGCAGCTCCGATTGGACAGTTCTGTATTTT. V usage is TRBV5-1 and J usage is TRBJ2-3; possibly TRBD1 for D (6 bases). CDR3 length equals 12 residues. Germline V gene sequence: CDR1 SGHRS, CDR2 YFSETQ. The V and J ends lost 3 bases and 14 bases respectively, with 16 bases between them.

The V gene is TRBV19, the J gene TRBJ2-5; 8 nucleotides agree with TRBD2. There are 13 residues in the CDR3. CDR1 is LNHDA and CDR2 is SQIVND in the germline V gene (reference sequence). Trimming removed 4 bases from V and 5 bases from J; junction bases left unmatched: 3. The CDR3 bases are TGTGCCAGTAGTAAGGGACTAGGGGAGACCCAGTACTTC. This sequence encodes CASSKGLGETQYF.

CDR3 coding DNA: TGTGCCAGCAGCCCATGGGCGAACACTGAAGCTTTCTTT. Its translation is CASSPWANTEAFF. The chain uses TRBV5-4 and TRBJ1-1; D is unresolved. From germline, CDR1 is SGHNT and CDR2 YYREEE (reference sequence). This CDR3 is 13 amino acids long. Trimming stripped 4 bases from V and 1 base from J, with 8 bases between.

In DNA, the CDR3 is TGTGCCAGCAGCATTACTAGCGGTATCTCCTACGAGCAGTACTTC. It specifies CASSITSGISYEQYF. The V and J genes are TRBV7-2 and TRBJ2-7; 8 bases match TRBD2. CDR1 and CDR2 (germline): SGHTA, FQGNSA. The junction had 6 bases not matched to a gene; V was cut back by 5 bases and J by 0 bases. The CDR3 has 15 residues.

The V and J genes are TRBV7-8 and TRBJ2-3, with 12 bases that match TRBD2. The length of the CDR3 is 19 residues. Germline V gene data show CDR1 as SGHVS and CDR2 as FQNEAQ. J gave up 0 bases and V 2 bases, and 9 bases lay outside the gene matches. CDR3 residues: CASSLLRTSGMGSTDTQYF. For the CDR3, the DNA is TGTGCCAGCAGCTTATTGAGGACTAGCGGGATGGGTAGCACAGATACGCAGTATTTT.

V is TRBV3-1 (or the pseudogene TRBV3-2) and J is TRBJ1-1, with TRBD1 matching 7 bases. Per germline, CDR1 LGHDT and CDR2 YNNKEL (reference sequence). V trimming: 8 bases; J trimming: 1 base; junction bases outside the gene matches: 7. The CDR3 runs to 14 residues. The CDR3 nucleotides read TGTGCCAGCTCAGGGACAGACCGGAACACTGAAGCTTTCTTT. This translates into CASSGTDRNTEAFF.

The rearrangement joins TRBV2 to TRBJ1-5; D unclear. V lost 1 base, J lost 6 bases, and 4 bases lay in between. The CDR3 spans 12 residues. The germline V gene encodes CDR1 SNHLY and CDR2 FYNNEI. CDR3 loop: CASSEDRQPQHF. DNA for the CDR3: TGTGCCAGCAGTGAAGATCGTCAGCCCCAGCATTTT.

In its sample, this clone was seen once. The same CDR3 can be traced to other DNA sequences in this sample. This rearrangement joins TRBV27 to TRBJ2-7, with 7 bases aligning to TRBD1. V shed 3 bases and J 4 bases; nucleotides not matched to a gene: 3. CDR3 length: 13 amino acids. Germline V gives CDR1 MNHEY, CDR2 SMNVEV (reference sequence). Here the CDR3 reads CASSFSQGYEQYF. CDR3 nucleotide sequence: TGTGCCAGCAGTTTTTCACAGGGGTACGAGCAGTACTTC.

The rearrangement links TRBV13 to TRBJ2-1; 10 positions agree with TRBD2. The germline V gene encodes CDR1 PRHDT and CDR2 FYEKMQ (reference sequence). The V gene end was trimmed by 5 bases and the J gene end by 5 bases; junction bases not matched to a gene: 6. The CDR3 extends over 15 amino acids. This CDR3 reads CASSATSGTNNEQFF. The DNA for the CDR3 is TGTGCCAGCAGCGCTACTAGCGGGACTAACAATGAGCAGTTCTTC.

The J gene is TRBJ1-4, the V gene TRBV30; 9 nucleotides match TRBD1. The germline V gene has CDR1 GTSNPN and CDR2 SVGIG (reference sequence). The CDR3 has 15 amino acids. V dropped 3 bases and J dropped 3; count of bases not matched to a gene: 5. CDR3 residues: CAWSVWTGANEKLFF. Here the CDR3 DNA reads TGTGCCTGGAGCGTGTGGACAGGGGCTAATGAAAAACTGTTTTTT.

The chain carries TRBV28 and TRBJ1-2; D is undetermined. The CDR3 covers 12 residues. Per germline, CDR1 MDHEN and CDR2 SYDVKM. Trimming took 5 bases from V and 1 from J, leaving 5 bases between them. CDR3 loop: CASSHNNYGYTF. The CDR3 DNA sequence: TGTGCCAGCAGTCACAATAACTATGGCTACACCTTC.

About this clone: Other DNA sequences in this specimen translate into the identical CDR3. The V gene is TRBV5-4, the J gene TRBJ2-7; possibly TRBD1 for D (5 bases). Trimming left V 4 bases short and J 4 bases short, with 9 bases between. CDR3 length equals 12 residues. From germline, CDR1 is SGHNT and CDR2 YYREEE (reference sequence). The CDR3 region has the DNA TGTGCCAGCAGCCACGACAGTTACGAGCAGTACTTC. It codes for CASSHDSYEQYF.

This clone was seen repeatedly, ten times or more. This chain links TRBV29-1 with TRBJ2-1; the match to TRBD1 covers 7 bases. After removal of 4 bases from V and 3 bases from J, the junction contained 3 bases not matched to a gene. CDR1 and CDR2 (germline): SQVTM, ANQGSEA. CDR3 length equals 13 residues. This CDR3 reads CSVVTGYYNEQFF. CDR3 bases: TGCAGCGTTGTGACAGGGTACTACAATGAGCAGTTCTTC.

The V and J genes are TRBV24-1 and TRBJ1-2, with 9 bases lining up with TRBD1. This CDR3 is 15 amino acids long. V dropped 3 bases and J dropped 3; count of bases not matched to a gene: 4. CDR1 is KGHDR and CDR2 is SFDVKD in the germline V gene. The CDR3 reads CATSDGTGLYYGYTF. Written as DNA, the CDR3 is TGTGCCACCAGTGATGGGACAGGGTTGTACTATGGCTACACCTTC.

The J gene is TRBJ2-7, the V gene TRBV7-9; 9 bases align to TRBD1. This CDR3 has 14 amino acids. J was trimmed by 7 bases and V by 5 bases; bases with no gene match: 9. Germline V lookup: CDR1 SEHNR, CDR2 FQNEAQ (reference sequence). CDR3 in amino acids: CASSDRDRVGEQYF. The CDR3 DNA follows: TGTGCCAGCAGCGACCGGGACAGGGTCGGGGAGCAGTACTTC.

The chain links TRBV6-5 to TRBJ1-1, with 7 bases identical to TRBD1. Losses at the gene ends were 4 bases for V and 1 base for J; bases not matched to a gene: 6. This CDR3 has 15 amino acids. Germline V gene lookup returns CDR1 MNHEY and CDR2 SVGAGI. CDR3 bases: TGTGCCAGCAGTTTTCTGACAGGGTGGAACACTGAAGCTTTCTTT. This gives the protein CASSFLTGWNTEAFF.

The chain combines TRBV5-1 with TRBJ1-5, with a possible D match to TRBD1 (6 bases). In germline, CDR1 is SGHRS, CDR2 YFSETQ. Between the trimmed V and J ends, which lost 3 bases and 2 bases, there was a span of 9 bases. The CDR3 totals 14 residues. In DNA, the CDR3 is TGCGCCAGCAGCTCATCAGGGGGCAATCAGCCCCAGCATTTT. Translated, it gives CASSSSGGNQPQHF.

The CDR3 here is CSVAGTVDTEAFF. The CDR3 bases are TGCAGCGTTGCCGGGACAGTGGACACTGAAGCTTTCTTT. The V and J genes are TRBV29-1 and TRBJ1-1; TRBD1 matches 7 bases. V shed 4 bases, J shed 3 bases, and the junction held 5 bases outside the gene matches. In germline, CDR1 is SQVTM, CDR2 ANQGSEA. This CDR3 has 13 amino acids. Combining the CDR3 with reference TRBV29-1 and TRBJ1-1 gives the whole variable domain SAVISQKPSRDICQRGTSLTIQCQVDSQVTMMFWYRQQPGQSLTLIATANQGSEATYESGFVIDKFPISRPNLTFSTLTVSNMSPEDSSIYLCSVAGTVDTEAFFGQGTRLTVV.